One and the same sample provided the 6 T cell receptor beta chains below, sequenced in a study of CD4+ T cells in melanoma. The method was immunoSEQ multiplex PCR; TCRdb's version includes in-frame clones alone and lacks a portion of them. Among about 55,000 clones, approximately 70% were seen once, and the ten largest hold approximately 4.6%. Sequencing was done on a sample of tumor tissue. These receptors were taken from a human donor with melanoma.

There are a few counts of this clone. CDR3 amino acids: CASSVTGSGNTIYF. CDR3 coding DNA: TGTGCCAGCAGTGTTACAGGATCGGGAAACACCATATATTTT. The chain carries TRBV25-1 and TRBJ1-3; TRBD1 might be the D (5 bases). The germline gives CDR1 MGHDK, CDR2 SYGVNS. With 4 bases removed from V and 4 bases from J, the gap between germline ends came to 11 bases. CDR3 length: 14 residues.

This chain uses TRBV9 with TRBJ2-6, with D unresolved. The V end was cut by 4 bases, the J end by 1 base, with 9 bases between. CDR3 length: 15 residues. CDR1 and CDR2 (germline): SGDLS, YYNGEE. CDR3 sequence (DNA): TGTGCCAGCAGCCGGTTGGGGTCTGGGGCCAACGTCCTGACTTTC. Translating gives CASSRLGSGANVLTF.

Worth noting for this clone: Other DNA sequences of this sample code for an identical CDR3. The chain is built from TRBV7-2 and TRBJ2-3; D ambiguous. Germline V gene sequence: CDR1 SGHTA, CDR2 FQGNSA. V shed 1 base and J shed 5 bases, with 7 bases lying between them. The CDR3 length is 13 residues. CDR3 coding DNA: TGTGCCAGCAGCTTAGAGTCCCGAGATACGCAGTATTTT. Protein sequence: CASSLESRDTQYF.

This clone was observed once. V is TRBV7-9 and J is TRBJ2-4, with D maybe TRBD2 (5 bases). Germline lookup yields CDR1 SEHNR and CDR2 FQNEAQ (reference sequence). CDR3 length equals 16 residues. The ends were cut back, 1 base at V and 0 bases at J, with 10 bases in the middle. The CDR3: CASSLGTYPAKNIQYF. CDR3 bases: TGTGCCAGCAGCTTAGGGACTTACCCAGCCAAAAACATTCAGTACTTC. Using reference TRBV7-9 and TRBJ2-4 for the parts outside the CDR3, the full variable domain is DTGVSQNPRHKITKRGQNVTFRCDPISEHNRLYWYRQTLGQGPEFLTYFQNEAQLEKSRLLSDRFSAERPKGSFSTLEIQRTEQGDSAMYLCASSLGTYPAKNIQYFGAGTRLSVL.

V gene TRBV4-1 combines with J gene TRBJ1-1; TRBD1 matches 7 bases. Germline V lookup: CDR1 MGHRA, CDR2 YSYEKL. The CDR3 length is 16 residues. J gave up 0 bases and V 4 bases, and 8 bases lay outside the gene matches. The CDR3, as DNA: TGCGCCAGCAGCCCCCGCAGGGGGACCCTGAACACTGAAGCTTTCTTT. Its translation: CASSPRRGTLNTEAFF.

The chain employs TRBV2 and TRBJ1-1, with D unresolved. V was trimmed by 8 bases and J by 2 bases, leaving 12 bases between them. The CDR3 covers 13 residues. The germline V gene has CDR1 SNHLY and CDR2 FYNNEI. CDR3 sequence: CASARGPNTEAFF. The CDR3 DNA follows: TGTGCCAGCGCCCGAGGTCCCAACACTGAAGCTTTCTTT.